The clone carrying this T cell receptor beta chain was picked up many times. Its target is unknown. Unique molecular identifiers were used in preparing the TCRbeta library. MiXCR was run by TCRdb on the PCR reads, yielding one entry per CDR3 protein. The sample has about 260,000 distinct CDR3 sequences, under 9.5% seen once; the top ten hold roughly 5.8%. The data are from a study of T-cell reconstitution after alpha-beta-depleted transplantation in children. Study-wide results and limits: After one year, T-cell counts and TCRbeta diversity mostly came from new T cells.

CDR1 and CDR2 (germline): SGHRS, YFSETQ. Trimming took 4 bases from V and 3 from J; bases not matched to a gene: 1. The CDR3 loop spans 12 amino acids. This clonotype was sampled from a male patient younger than 18 who had a stem cell transplant for acute lymphoblastic leukemia, so the T cells may come from the graft donor. The rearrangement joins TRBV5-1 to TRBJ2-7; 7 nucleotides match TRBD1. The sample here was PBMCs, mostly from graft donor cells, taken 180 days after TCRalphabeta/CD19-depleted stem cell transplant. Here the CDR3 DNA reads TGCGCCAGCAGCGGGGACAGCTACGAGCAGTACTTC. Protein: CASSGDSYEQYF.